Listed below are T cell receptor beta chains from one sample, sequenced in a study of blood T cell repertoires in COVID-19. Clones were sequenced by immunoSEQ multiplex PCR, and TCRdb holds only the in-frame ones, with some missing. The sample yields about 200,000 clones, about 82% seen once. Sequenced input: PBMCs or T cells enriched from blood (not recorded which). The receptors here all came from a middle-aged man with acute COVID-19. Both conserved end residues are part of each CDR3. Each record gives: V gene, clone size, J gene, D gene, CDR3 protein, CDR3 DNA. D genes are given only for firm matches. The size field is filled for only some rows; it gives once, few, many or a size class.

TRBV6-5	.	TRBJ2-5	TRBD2	CASSAGGWAETQYF	TGTGCCAGCAGCGCGGGAGGCTGGGCAGAGACCCAGTACTTC
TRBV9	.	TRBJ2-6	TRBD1	CASSVALTGAAPGANVLTF	TGTGCCAGCAGCGTAGCCCTAACAGGGGCGGCGCCTGGGGCCAACGTCCTGACTTTC
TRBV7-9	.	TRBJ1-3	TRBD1	CASNPPGTEGNTIYF	TGTGCCAGCAACCCCCCCGGGACAGAGGGAAACACCATATATTTT
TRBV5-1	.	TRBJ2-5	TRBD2	CASSQGLAGGETQYF	TGCGCCAGCAGCCAAGGACTAGCGGGAGGTGAGACCCAGTACTTC
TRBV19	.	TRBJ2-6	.	CASSTDSGANVLTF	TGTGCCAGTAGTACGGACAGTGGGGCCAACGTCCTGACTTTC
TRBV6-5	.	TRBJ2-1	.	CASSYRAYNEQFF	TGTGCCAGCAGTTATCGCGCCTACAATGAGCAGTTCTTC
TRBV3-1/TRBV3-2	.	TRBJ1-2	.	CASGWGGKMHGYTF	TGTGCCAGCGGTTGGGGAGGGAAAATGCATGGCTACACCTTC
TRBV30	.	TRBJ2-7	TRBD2	CPVPSSGNSGSYEQYF	TGTCCTGTGCCTTCTAGCGGGAACAGTGGCTCCTACGAGCAGTACTTC
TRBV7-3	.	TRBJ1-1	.	CASSEGNTEAFF	TGTGCCAGCTCCGAGGGAAACACTGAAGCTTTCTTT
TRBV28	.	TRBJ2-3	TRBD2	CASSSLTSGRKTDTQYF	TGTGCCAGCAGTTCTCTCACTAGCGGGAGGAAGACAGATACGCAGTATTTT
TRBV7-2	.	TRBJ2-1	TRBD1	CASSLRTGKEYNEQFF	TGTGCCAGCAGCCTCCGGACAGGGAAGGAATACAATGAGCAGTTCTTC
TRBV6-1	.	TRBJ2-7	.	CASSERVYEQYF	TGTGCCAGCAGTGAGAGAGTCTACGAGCAGTACTTC
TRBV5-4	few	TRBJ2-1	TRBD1	CASSRTGGKMNEQFF	TGTGCCAGCAGCAGGACAGGGGGAAAGATGAATGAGCAGTTCTTC
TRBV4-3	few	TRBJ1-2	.	CASSQDFSGQAGYTF	TGCGCCAGCAGCCAAGATTTTTCAGGGCAGGCCGGCTACACCTTC
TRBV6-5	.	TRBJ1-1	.	CASSPPLNTEAFF	TGTGCCAGCAGTCCCCCTCTCAACACTGAAGCTTTCTTT
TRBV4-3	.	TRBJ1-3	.	CASSQDRFGSGNTIYF	TGCGCCAGCAGCCAAGATCGTTTCGGGTCTGGAAACACCATATATTTT
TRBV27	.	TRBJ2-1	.	CASSFTGDPGNEQFF	TGTGCCAGCAGTTTCACGGGAGACCCGGGGAATGAGCAGTTCTTC
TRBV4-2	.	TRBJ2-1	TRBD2	CASSQGGGRLNEQFF	TGTGCCAGCAGCCAAGGAGGCGGGAGGTTGAATGAGCAGTTCTTC
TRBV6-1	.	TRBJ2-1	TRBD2	CASSELGGEAGGQRQFF	TGTGCCAGCAGTGAACTCGGTGGAGAAGCGGGAGGCCAACGGCAGTTCTTC
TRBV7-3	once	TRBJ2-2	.	CASSSGLNTGELFF	TGTGCCAGCAGCTCGGGACTCAACACCGGGGAGCTGTTTTTT
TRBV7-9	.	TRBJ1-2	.	CASSLGAGHYGYTF	TGTGCCAGCAGCTTAGGGGCGGGCCACTATGGCTACACCTTC